The 3 T cell receptor beta chains below come from one sample, sequenced in a study of shared clonotypes between healthy human individuals. The assay was immunoSEQ multiplex PCR, and TCRdb's table has in-frame clones only and misses some. The table records roughly 500,000 clones, 79% of them present only once. Sequencing used PBMCs. These receptors all stem from a woman between 40 and 55 years old in good health. Some clones in this sample may be carry-over from other donors' samples.

CDR3 protein: CASSVAGGATDTQYF. The DNA of the CDR3 is TGTGCCAGCAGCGTAGCGGGGGGGGCCACAGATACGCAGTATTTT. V usage is TRBV9 and J usage is TRBJ2-3, with TRBD2 matching over 8 bases. Losses at the gene ends were 0 bases for V and 2 bases for J; bases not matched to a gene: 2. Germline V gives CDR1 SGDLS, CDR2 YYNGEE. The CDR3 has 15 residues.

The rearrangement links TRBV19 to TRBJ1-3; D gene ambiguous. Germline CDR1 LNHDA, CDR2 SQIVND (reference sequence). Trimming stripped 3 bases from V and 0 bases from J, with 9 bases between. This CDR3 spans 15 amino acids. The CDR3 spells CASSISGFSGNTIYF. The CDR3 DNA follows: TGTGCCAGTAGTATTTCGGGATTCTCTGGAAACACCATATATTTT.

The chain recombines TRBV7-3 with TRBJ2-2; TRBD2 aligns across 9 bases. The CDR3 extends over 14 amino acids. With V trimmed by 5 bases and J by 5 bases, 3 bases remained unmatched. The germline V gene has CDR1 SGHTA and CDR2 FQGTGA. The CDR3 region is CASSQGLATGELFF. The CDR3 region has the DNA TGTGCCAGCAGCCAGGGACTAGCAACCGGGGAGCTGTTTTTT.